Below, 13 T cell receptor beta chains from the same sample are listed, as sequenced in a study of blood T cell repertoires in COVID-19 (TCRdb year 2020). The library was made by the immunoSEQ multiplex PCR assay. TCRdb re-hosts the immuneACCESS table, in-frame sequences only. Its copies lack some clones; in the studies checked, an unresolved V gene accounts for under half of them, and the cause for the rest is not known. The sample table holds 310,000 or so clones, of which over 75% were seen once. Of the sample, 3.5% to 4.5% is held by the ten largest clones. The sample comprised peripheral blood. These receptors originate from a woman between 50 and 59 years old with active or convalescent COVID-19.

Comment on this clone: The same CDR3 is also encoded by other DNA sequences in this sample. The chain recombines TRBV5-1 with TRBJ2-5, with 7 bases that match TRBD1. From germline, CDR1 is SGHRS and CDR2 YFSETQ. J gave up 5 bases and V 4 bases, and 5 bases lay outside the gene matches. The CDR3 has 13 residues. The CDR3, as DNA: TGCGCCAGCAGCCTCGACAGGGCGGAGACCCAGTACTTC. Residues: CASSLDRAETQYF. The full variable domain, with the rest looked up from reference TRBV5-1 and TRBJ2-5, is KAGVTQTPRYLIKTRGQQVTLSCSPISGHRSVSWYQQTPGQGLQFLFEYFSETQRNKGNFPGRFSGRQFSNSRSEMNVSTLELGDSALYLCASSLDRAETQYFGPGTRLLVL.

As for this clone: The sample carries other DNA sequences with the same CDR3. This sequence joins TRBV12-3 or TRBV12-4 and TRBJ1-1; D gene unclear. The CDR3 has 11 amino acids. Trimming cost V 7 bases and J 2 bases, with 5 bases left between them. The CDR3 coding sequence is TGTGCCAGCATCCTAAACACTGAAGCTTTCTTT. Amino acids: CASILNTEAFF.

The CDR3 DNA follows: TGTGCCAGCAGCCAAGATATTGGCATCCCCGGGGAGCTGTTTTTT. Residues: CASSQDIGIPGELFF. This rearrangement joins TRBV3-1 (or the pseudogene TRBV3-2) to TRBJ2-2; D gene unclear. CDR3 length: 15 amino acids. Germline V gene lookup returns CDR1 LGHDT and CDR2 YNNKEL (reference sequence). V gave up 0 bases and J gave up 6 bases, with 11 bases separating them.

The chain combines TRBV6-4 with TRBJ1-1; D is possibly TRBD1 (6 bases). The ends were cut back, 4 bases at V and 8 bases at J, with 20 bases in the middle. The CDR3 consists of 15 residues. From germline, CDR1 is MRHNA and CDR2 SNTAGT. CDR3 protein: CASSAHPGLGGEAFF. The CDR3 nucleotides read TGTGCCAGCAGTGCCCATCCCGGGTTAGGGGGAGAAGCTTTCTTT.

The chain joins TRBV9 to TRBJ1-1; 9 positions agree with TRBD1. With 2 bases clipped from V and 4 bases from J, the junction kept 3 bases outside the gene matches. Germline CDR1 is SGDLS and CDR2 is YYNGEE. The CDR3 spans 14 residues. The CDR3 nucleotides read TGTGCCAGCAGCGTCACGACAGGGGGCACTGAAGCTTTCTTT. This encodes CASSVTTGGTEAFF. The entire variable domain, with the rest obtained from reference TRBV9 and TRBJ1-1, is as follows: DSGVTQTPKHLITATGQRVTLRCSPRSGDLSVYWYQQSLDQGLQFLIQYYNGEERAKGNILERFSAQQFPDLHSELNLSSLELGDSALYFCASSVTTGGTEAFFGQGTRLTVV.

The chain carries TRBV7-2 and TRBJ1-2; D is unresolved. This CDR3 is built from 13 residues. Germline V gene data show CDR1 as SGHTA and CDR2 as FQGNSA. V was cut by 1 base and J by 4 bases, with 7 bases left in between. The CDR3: CASSLVQVYGYTF. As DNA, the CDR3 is TGTGCCAGCAGCTTAGTCCAGGTCTATGGCTACACCTTC.

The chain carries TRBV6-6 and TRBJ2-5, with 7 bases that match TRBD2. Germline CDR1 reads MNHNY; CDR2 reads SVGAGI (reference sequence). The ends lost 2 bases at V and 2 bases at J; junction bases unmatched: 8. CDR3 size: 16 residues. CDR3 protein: CASSYGAGVGQETQYF. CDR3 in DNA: TGTGCCAGCAGTTACGGGGCGGGAGTAGGACAAGAGACCCAGTACTTC.

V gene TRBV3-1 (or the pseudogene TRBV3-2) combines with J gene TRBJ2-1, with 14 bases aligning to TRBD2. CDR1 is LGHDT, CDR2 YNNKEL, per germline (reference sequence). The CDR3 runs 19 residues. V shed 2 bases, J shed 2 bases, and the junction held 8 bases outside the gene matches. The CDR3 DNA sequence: TGTGCCAGCAGCCAACCCCTTGGGACTAGCGGGAGTCCCTACAATGAGCAGTTCTTC. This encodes CASSQPLGTSGSPYNEQFF.

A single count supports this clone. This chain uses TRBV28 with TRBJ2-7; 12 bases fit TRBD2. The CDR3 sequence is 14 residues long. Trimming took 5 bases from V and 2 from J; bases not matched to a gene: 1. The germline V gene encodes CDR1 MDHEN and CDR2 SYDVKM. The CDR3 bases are TGTGCCAGCAGTACTAGCGGGAGGACCTACGAGCAGTACTTC. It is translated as CASSTSGRTYEQYF.

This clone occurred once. CDR3 sequence reads: CATSLHTTGSSYEQYF. The CDR3 DNA sequence: TGTGCCACCAGCCTGCATACGACAGGAAGCTCCTACGAGCAGTACTTC. The chain has TRBV15 and TRBJ2-7; a weak D match, TRBD1 (6 bases). Germline V gene data show CDR1 as LNHNV and CDR2 as YYDKDF (reference sequence). V gave up 5 bases and J gave up 0 bases, with 17 bases separating them. The CDR3 covers 16 residues.

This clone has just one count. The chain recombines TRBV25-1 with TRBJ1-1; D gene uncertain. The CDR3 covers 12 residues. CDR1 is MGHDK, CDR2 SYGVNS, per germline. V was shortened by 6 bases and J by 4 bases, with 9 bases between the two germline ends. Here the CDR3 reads CASRMEGTEAFF. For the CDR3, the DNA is TGTGCCAGCAGAATGGAGGGCACTGAAGCTTTCTTT.

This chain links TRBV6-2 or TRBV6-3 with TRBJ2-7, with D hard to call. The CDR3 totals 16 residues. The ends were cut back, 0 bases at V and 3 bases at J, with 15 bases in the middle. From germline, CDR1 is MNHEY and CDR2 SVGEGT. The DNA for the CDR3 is TGTGCCAGCAGTTACTCGAAGAACAAAAACAGCTACGAGCAGTACTTC. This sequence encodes CASSYSKNKNSYEQYF.

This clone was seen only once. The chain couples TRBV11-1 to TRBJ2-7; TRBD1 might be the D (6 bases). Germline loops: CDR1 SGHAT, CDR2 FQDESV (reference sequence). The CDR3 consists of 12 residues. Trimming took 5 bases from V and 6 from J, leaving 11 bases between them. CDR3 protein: CASSAHRAEQYF. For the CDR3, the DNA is TGTGCCAGCAGCGCCCACAGGGCCGAGCAGTACTTC.